The present entry profiles one T cell receptor beta chain with its context. The data derive from a study of blood T cell repertoires in COVID-19. Turning to the study itself: The analysed material was cDNA or gDNA that came from T cells, B-cell-depleted T cells, or PBMCs.

In the source study's methods: Estimated nucleated cell counts came from reference gene primer amplification. Profiled with immunoSEQ multiplex PCR; TCRdb holds only in-frame clones, not every one. That table gives V, J and clone size, and the DNA gave D and trimming. The data show under 250,000 clones, roughly 84% seen once. V was cut by 1 base and J by 2 bases, with 6 bases left in between. Germline-derived CDR1 and CDR2 are SGHRS and YFSETQ. CDR3 size: 14 residues. The sequencing sample was made of peripheral blood. The sequence came from a man aged 45-65 years with active or convalescent COVID-19. The J gene is TRBJ1-4, the V gene TRBV5-1; D uncertain. The CDR3 nucleotides are TGCGCCAGCAGCTTGTTCGGGACTAATGAAAAACTGTTTTTT. Its protein product is CASSLFGTNEKLFF.